The following is a TCR beta chain sequence with its context. What it recognizes is unknown. This sample was included in a study of shared clonotypes between healthy human individuals. Findings and caveats of the study: Generally, estimated richness proved larger in naive subsets than it did in memory subsets.

Clones were read by immunoSEQ multiplex PCR, and TCRdb kept only the in-frame ones, dropping some. The sample lists some 2,100,000 clones; approximately 96% were seen once. Germline-derived CDR1 and CDR2 are SGHDN and FVKESK. Trimming took off 4 bases at V and 6 bases at J, with 9 bases between the two ends. The CDR3 spans 12 residues. The receptor comes from a man aged 18 to 30 in good health. Input material: naive CD4+ T cells sorted from blood. Documented subset: CD45RA+ positively selected. This chain joins TRBV14 and TRBJ1-2, with a possible D match to TRBD1 (5 bases). DNA of the CDR3: TGTGCCAGCAGCCGGGGGTTGGATGGCTACACCTTC. Protein product: CASSRGLDGYTF.